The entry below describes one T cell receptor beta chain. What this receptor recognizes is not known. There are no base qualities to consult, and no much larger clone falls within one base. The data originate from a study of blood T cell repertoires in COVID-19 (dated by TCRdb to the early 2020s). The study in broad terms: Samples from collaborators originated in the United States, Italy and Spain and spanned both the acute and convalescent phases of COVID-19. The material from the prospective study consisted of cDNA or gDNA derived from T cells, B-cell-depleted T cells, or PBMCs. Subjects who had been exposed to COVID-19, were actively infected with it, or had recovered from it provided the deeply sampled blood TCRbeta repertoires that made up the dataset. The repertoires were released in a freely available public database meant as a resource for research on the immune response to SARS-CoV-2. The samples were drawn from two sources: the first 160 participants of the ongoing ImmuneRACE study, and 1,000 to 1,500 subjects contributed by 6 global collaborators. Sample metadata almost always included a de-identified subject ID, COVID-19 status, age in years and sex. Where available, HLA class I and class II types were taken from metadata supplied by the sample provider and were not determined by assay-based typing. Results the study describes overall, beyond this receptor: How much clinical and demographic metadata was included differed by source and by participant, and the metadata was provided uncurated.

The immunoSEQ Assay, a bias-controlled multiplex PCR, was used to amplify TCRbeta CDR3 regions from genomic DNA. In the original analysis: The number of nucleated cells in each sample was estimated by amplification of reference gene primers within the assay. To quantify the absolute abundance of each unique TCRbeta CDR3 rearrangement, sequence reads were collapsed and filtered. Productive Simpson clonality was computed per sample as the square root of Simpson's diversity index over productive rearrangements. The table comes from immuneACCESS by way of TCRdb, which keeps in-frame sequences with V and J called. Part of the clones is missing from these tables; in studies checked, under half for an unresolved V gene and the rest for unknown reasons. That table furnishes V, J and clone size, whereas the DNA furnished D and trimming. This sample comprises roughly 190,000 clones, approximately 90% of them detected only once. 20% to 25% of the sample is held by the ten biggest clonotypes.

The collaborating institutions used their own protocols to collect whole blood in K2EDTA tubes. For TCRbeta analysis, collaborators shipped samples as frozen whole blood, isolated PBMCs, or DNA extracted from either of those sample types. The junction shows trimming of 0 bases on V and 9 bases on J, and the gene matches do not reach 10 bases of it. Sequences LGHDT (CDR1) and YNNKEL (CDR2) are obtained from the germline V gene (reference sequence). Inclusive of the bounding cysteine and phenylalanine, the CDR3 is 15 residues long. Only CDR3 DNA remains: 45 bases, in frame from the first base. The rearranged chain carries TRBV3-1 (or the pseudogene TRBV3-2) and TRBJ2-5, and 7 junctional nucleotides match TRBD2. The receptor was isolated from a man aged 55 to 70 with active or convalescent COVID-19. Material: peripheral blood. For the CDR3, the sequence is CASSQDLLAAGAQYF. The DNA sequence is TGTGCCAGCAGCCAAGATCTTCTAGCGGCCGGGGCCCAGTACTTC.